This record looks at one T cell receptor beta chain sequence and its context. Its antigen remains unidentified. Time point indicated: persistent/refractory GD, antithyroid drugs over 5 years with positive TRAb. Isolated PBMC RNA provided the starting material for the TCR library. The diagnosis of Graves' disease used American Thyroid Association guidelines. An endocrinology unit in Xi'an, China, supplied the patients. The peripheral blood volume drawn was about 10 milliliters, and it was collected into EDTA tubes. The sample originates from a study of regulatory T cells in long-lasting Graves disease. Germline V gene lookup returns CDR1 SGHTS and CDR2 YDEGEE. The junction had 13 bases not matched to a gene; V was cut back by 4 bases and J by 3 bases. This CDR3 region has 17 residues. Points from the study as a whole: TCR diversity was lower in persistent than newly diagnosed Graves' disease.

Building of the TCR beta libraries involved iRepertoire HTBI primers and Arm-PCR of CDR3 regions. TCRdb recomputed calls from the multiplex PCR reads with MiXCR, one row per CDR3 protein. The table has 400,000 or so distinct CDR3 sequences, about a quarter seen once; the top ten hold approximately 26%. This TCR was sampled from a female donor with Graves disease. This specimen consisted of peripheral blood mononuclear cells (PBMCs), obtained when the disease was refractory, from a patient treated with antithyroid drugs. The rearrangement links TRBV5-8 to TRBJ2-7, with 10 bases fitting TRBD2. Here the CDR3 reads CASSPVALAGVNYEQYF. The CDR3, as DNA: TGTGCCAGCAGCCCGGTTGCGCTAGCGGGAGTGAACTACGAGCAGTACTTC.